This entry features one T cell receptor beta chain sequence. These data originate in a study of T cell responses to AZD1222 COVID-19 vaccine. J was trimmed by 0 bases and V by 2 bases; bases with no gene match: 7. The CDR3 has 18 amino acids. Per the germline V gene, CDR1 is MNHNS and CDR2 is SASEGT. Sequencing was performed with immunoSEQ multiplex PCR; in TCRdb, only in-frame clones are kept and a portion is missing. The sample holds 150,000 to 200,000 clones, roughly 92% seen once. The chain carries TRBV6-1 and TRBJ1-5; 10 bases map to TRBD1. This sample comprised peripheral blood, obtained 28 days after the second AZD1222 dose. The clonotype comes from an adult who received the AZD1222 COVID-19 vaccine. The CDR3 here is CASSELGTGVYSNQPQHF. CDR3 nucleotides: TGTGCCAGCAGTGAATTGGGGACAGGGGTGTATAGCAATCAGCCCCAGCATTTT.